The text below deals with one T cell receptor beta chain. The antigen remains unidentified. CDR1 and CDR2 (germline): MDHEN, SYDVKM. The CDR3 extends over 15 amino acids. Trimming shortened V by 4 bases and J by 0 bases, and 11 bases separated the two germline ends. This sample was included in a study of cytomegalovirus exposure and HLA in healthy donors. Study findings and constraints: An Asian-associated ancestry cluster reportedly showed fewer N-insertions than the roughly 670-donor mean in a later analysis.

Amplification used 60 Vbeta primers and 13 Jbeta primers. Sequencing was performed with immunoSEQ multiplex PCR; in TCRdb, only in-frame clones are kept and a portion is missing. The table lists some 140,000 clones, more than 60% of them singletons. The gene calls are TRBV28 and TRBJ2-3, with D maybe TRBD2 (6 bases). The sample comprised PBMCs. This TCR was sampled from a woman between 50 and 59 years old in good health and CMV-seropositive. CDR3: CASSYGGESTDTQYF. In DNA, the CDR3 is TGTGCCAGCAGTTACGGCGGGGAAAGCACAGATACGCAGTATTTT.